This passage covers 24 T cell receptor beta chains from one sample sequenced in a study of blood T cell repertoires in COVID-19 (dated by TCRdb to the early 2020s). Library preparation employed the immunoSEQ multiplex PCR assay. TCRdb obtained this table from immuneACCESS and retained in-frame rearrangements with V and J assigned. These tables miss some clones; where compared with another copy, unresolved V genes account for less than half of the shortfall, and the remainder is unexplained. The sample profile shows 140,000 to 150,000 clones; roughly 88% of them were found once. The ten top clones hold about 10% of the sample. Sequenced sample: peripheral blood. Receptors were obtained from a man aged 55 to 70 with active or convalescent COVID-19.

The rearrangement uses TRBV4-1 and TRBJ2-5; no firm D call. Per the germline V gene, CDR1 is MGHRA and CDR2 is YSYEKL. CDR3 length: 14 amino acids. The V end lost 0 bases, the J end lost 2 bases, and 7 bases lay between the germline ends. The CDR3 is CASSQDPRQETQYF. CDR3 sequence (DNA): TGCGCCAGCAGCCAAGATCCCAGGCAAGAGACCCAGTACTTC.

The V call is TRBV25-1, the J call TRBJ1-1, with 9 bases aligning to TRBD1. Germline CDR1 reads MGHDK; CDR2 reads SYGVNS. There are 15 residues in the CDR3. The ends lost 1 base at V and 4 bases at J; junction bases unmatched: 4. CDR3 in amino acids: CASSESGTGSTEAFF. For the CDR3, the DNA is TGTGCCAGCAGTGAATCCGGGACAGGGTCCACTGAAGCTTTCTTT.

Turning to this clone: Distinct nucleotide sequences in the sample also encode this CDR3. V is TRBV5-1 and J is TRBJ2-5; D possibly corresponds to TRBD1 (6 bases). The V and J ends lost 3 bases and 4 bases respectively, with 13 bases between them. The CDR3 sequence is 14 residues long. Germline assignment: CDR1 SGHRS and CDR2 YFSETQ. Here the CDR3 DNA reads TGCGCCAGCAGCTCGGGACATCTTGGAGAGACCCAGTACTTC. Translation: CASSSGHLGETQYF.

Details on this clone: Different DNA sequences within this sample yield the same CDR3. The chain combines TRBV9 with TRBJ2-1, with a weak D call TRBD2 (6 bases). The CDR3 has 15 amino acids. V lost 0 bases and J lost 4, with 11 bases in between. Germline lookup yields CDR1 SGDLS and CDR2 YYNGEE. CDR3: CASSVDGGTYNEQFF. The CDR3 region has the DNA TGTGCCAGCAGCGTAGATGGAGGGACTTACAATGAGCAGTTCTTC.

The CDR3: CASSSSGTGGDEQYF. CDR3 bases: TGCGCCAGCAGCTCGTCCGGGACAGGGGGCGACGAGCAGTACTTC. V usage is TRBV5-1 and J usage is TRBJ2-7; 12 bases agree with TRBD1. From germline, CDR1 is SGHRS and CDR2 YFSETQ. The junction had 6 bases not matched to a gene; V was cut back by 3 bases and J by 5 bases. This CDR3 comprises 15 residues.

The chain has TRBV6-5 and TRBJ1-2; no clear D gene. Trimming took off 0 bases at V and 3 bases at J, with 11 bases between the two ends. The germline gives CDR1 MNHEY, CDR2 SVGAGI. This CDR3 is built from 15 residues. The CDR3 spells CASSYSLNVDYGYTF. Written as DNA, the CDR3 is TGTGCCAGCAGTTACTCGTTAAATGTAGACTATGGCTACACCTTC.

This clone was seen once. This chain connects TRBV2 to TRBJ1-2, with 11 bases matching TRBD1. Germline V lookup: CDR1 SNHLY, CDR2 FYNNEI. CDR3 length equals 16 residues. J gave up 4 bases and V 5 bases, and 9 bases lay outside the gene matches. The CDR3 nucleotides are TGTGCCAGCAGTTCCGGGACAGGGGGAGGTGTCTATGGCTACACCTTC. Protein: CASSSGTGGGVYGYTF.

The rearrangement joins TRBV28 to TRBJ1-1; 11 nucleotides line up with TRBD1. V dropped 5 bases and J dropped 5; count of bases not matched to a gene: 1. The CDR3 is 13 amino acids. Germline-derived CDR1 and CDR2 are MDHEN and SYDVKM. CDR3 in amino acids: CASSGQGATEAFF. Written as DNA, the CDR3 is TGTGCCAGCAGTGGACAGGGGGCGACTGAAGCTTTCTTT. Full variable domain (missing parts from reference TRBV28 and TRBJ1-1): DVKVTQSSRYLVKRTGEKVFLECVQDMDHENMFWYRQDPGLGLRLIYFSYDVKMKEKGDIPEGYSVSREKKERFSLILESASTNQTSMYLCASSGQGATEAFFGQGTRLTVV.

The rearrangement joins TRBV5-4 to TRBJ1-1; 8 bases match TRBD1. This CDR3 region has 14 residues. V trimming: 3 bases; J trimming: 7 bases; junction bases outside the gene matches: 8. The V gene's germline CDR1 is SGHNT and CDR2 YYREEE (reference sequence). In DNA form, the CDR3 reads TGTGCCAGCAGCTCAATCAGGGGGCAGGGTGAAGCTTTCTTT. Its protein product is CASSSIRGQGEAFF.

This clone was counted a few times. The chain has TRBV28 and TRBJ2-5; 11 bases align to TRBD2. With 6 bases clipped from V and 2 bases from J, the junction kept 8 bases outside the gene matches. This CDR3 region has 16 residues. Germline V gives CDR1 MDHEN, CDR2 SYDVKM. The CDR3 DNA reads TGTGCCAGCAGCCTCTGGACTAGCGGGCTTCAAGAGACCCAGTACTTC. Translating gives CASSLWTSGLQETQYF.

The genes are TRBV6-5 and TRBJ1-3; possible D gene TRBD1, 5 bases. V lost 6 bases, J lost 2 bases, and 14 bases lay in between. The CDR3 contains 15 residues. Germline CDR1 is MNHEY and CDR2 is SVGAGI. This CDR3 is CASSLDGGTGNTIYF. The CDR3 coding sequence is TGTGCCAGCAGCCTGGACGGGGGGACTGGAAACACCATATATTTT.

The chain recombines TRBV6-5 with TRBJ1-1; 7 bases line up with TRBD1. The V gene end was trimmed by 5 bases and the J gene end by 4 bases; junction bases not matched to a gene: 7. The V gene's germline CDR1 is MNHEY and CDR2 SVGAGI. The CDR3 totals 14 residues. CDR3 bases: TGTGCCAGCAGTCGACAGGGCCCCATCACTGAAGCTTTCTTT. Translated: CASSRQGPITEAFF.

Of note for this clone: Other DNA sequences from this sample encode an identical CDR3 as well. CDR3 amino acids: CASSPAGQGAYEQYF. CDR3 nucleotide sequence: TGTGCCAGCTCACCCGCGGGACAGGGGGCCTACGAGCAGTACTTC. The chain uses TRBV18 and TRBJ2-7; 11 bases match TRBD1. The CDR3 spans 15 residues. Per the germline V gene, CDR1 is KGHSH and CDR2 is LQKENI. The V segment lost 3 bases and the J segment 2 bases; nucleotides outside the gene matches: 3.

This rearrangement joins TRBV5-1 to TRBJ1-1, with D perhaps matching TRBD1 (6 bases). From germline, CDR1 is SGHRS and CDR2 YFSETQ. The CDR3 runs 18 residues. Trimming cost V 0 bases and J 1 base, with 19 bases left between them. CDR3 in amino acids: CASSLGPPGTGQNTEAFF. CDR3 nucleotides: TGCGCCAGCAGCTTGGGACCCCCCGGTACGGGACAGAACACTGAAGCTTTCTTT.

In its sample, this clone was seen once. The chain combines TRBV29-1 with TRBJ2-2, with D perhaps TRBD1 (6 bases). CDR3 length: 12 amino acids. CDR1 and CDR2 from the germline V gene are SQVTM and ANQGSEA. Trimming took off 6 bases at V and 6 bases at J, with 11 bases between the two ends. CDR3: CSVPQGAGELFF. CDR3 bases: TGCAGCGTCCCACAGGGCGCCGGGGAGCTGTTTTTT.

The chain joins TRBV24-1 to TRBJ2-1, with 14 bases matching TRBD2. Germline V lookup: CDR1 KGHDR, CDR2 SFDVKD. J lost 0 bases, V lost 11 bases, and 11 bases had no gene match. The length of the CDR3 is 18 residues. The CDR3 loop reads CASASGTSGSSSYNEQFF. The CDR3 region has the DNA TGTGCCAGCGCGAGTGGGACTAGCGGGAGTAGCTCCTACAATGAGCAGTTCTTC.

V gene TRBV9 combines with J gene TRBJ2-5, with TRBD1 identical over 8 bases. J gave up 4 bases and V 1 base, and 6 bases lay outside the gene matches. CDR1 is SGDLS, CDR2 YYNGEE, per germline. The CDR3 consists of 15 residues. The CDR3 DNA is TGTGCCAGCAGCGTAAGTCCCGACAGGGGAGAGACCCAGTACTTC. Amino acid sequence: CASSVSPDRGETQYF.

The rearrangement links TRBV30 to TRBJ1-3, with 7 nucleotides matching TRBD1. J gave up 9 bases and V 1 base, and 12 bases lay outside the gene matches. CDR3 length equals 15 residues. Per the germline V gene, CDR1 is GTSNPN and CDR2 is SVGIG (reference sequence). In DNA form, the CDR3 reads TGTGCCTGGAGTGCCCTTTTGCGGGACAGCGGCACCATATATTTT. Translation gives CAWSALLRDSGTIYF.

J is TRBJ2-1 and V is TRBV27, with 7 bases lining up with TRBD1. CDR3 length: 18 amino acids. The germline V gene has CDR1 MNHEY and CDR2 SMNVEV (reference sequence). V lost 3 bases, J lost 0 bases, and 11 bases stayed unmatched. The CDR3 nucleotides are TGTGCCAGCAGTTTCCGGCGACAGGGATTGAGCTCCTACAATGAGCAGTTCTTC. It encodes CASSFRRQGLSSYNEQFF.

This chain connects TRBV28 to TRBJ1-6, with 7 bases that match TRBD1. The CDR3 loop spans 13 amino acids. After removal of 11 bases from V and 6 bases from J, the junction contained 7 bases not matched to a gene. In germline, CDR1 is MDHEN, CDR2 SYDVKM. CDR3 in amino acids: CAGGRGPNSPLHF. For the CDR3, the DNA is TGTGCCGGCGGAAGGGGGCCTAATTCACCCCTCCACTTT.

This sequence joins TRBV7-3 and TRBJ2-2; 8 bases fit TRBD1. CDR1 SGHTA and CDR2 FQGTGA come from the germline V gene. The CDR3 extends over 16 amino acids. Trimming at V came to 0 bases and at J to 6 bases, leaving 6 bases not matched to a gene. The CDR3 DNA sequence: TGTGCCAGCAGCTTAACGCCAGGGGGCTTCTCCGGGGAGCTGTTTTTT. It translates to CASSLTPGGFSGELFF.

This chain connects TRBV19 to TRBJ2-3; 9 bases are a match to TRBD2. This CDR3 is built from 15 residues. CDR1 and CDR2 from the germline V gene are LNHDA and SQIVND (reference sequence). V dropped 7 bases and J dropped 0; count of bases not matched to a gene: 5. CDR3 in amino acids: CASTPLAGSTDTQYF. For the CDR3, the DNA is TGTGCCAGTACCCCCCTAGCGGGGAGCACAGATACGCAGTATTTT.

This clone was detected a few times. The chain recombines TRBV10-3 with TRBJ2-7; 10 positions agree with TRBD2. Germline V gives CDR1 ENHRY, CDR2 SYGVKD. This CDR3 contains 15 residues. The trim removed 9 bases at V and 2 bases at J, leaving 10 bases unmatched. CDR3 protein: CAIQNGLAATYEQYF. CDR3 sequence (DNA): TGTGCCATTCAAAACGGACTAGCGGCCACCTACGAGCAGTACTTC.

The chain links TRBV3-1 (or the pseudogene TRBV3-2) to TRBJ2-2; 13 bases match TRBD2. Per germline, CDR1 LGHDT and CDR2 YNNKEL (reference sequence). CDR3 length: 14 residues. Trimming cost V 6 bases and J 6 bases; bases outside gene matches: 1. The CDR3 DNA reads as TGTGCCAGCAGACTAGCGGGAGGGGCCGGGGAGCTGTTTTTT. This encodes CASRLAGGAGELFF.